This T cell receptor (beta chain) emerged from a study of beta chain features in type 1 diabetes. In total, each donor contributed a single heparinised blood draw that averaged about 120 mL. There are 14 residues in the CDR3. Trimming stripped 1 base from V and 4 bases from J, with 11 bases between. Germline CDR1 SGHRS, CDR2 YFSETQ. Remarks on this clone: The antigen is unknown.

TCRB transcripts that were expressed got sequenced, as all of the isolated RNA had been reverse transcribed. Naive, central memory and regulatory T cell samples yielded some 3.9 million reads on average. Assay: immunoSEQ multiplex PCR; the TCRdb copy retains only in-frame clones and omits some. The table lists 300,000 to 350,000 clones, roughly 21% of them singletons, with 0.044% in the top ten. Study-level results: These data did not resolve whether HLA type affects TCRB rearrangement. A closer apparent resemblance between naive, central memory and Treg TCRB repertoires was seen in patients than in healthy donors.

The sample was naive CD4+ T cells from blood. The TCR sequence derives from a woman aged 18 to 35 in good health. V usage is TRBV5-1 and J usage is TRBJ1-1; no firm D call. CDR3 DNA sequence: TGCGCCAGCAGCTTGAATCGGGTATTCACTGAAGCTTTCTTT. It specifies CASSLNRVFTEAFF.